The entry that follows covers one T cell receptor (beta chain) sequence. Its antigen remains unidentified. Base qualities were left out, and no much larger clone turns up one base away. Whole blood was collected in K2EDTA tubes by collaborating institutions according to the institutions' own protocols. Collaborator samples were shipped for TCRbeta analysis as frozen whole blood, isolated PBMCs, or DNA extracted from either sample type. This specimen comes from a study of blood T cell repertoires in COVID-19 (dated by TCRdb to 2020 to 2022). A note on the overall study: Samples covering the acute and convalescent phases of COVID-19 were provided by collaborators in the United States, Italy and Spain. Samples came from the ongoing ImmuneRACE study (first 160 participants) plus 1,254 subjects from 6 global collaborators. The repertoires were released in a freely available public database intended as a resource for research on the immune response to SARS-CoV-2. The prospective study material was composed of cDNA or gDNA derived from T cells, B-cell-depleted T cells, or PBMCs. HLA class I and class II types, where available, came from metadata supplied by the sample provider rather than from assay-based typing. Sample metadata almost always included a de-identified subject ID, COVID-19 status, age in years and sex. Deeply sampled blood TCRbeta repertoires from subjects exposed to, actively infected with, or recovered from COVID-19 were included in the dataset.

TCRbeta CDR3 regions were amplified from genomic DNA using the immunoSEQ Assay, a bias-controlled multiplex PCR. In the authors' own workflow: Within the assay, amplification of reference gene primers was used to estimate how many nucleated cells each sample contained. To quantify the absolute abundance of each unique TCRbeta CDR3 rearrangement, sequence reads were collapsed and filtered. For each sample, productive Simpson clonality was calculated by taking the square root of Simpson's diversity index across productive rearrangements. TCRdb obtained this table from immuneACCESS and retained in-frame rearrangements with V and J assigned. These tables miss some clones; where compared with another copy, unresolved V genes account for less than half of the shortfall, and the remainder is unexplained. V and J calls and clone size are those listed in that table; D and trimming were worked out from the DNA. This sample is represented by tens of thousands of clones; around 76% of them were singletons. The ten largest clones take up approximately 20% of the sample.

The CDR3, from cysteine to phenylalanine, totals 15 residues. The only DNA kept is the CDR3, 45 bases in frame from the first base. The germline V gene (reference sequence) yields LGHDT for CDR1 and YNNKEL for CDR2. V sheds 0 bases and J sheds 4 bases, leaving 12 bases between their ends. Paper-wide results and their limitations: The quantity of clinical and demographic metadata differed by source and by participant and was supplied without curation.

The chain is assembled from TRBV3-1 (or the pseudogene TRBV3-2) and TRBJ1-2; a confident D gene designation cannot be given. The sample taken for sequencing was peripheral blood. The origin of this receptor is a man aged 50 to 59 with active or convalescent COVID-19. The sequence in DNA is TGTGCCAGCAGCCAAGAGGCGGGCTTGGGCTATGGCTACACCTTC. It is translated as CASSQEAGLGYGYTF.